The 25 T cell receptor beta chains listed next were all sequenced from one sample in a study of T-cell reconstitution after alpha-beta-depleted transplantation in children. Preparing the TCRbeta library involved the use of unique molecular identifiers. TCRdb independently ran MiXCR on the PCR reads; one entry per CDR3 protein. The sample consists of about 870,000 distinct CDR3 sequences, roughly 15% of them appearing once. The sequences come from PBMCs, mostly from graft donor cells, collected 360 days after TCRalphabeta/CD19-depleted stem cell transplant. The receptors originated from a male patient between 10 and 17 years old who had a stem cell transplant for acute lymphoblastic leukemia, so the T cells may come from the graft donor.

J is TRBJ2-3 and V is TRBV20-1; 7 bases map to TRBD2. The V gene end was trimmed by 5 bases and the J gene end by 0 bases; junction bases not matched to a gene: 8. The CDR3 has 15 amino acids. Germline loops: CDR1 DFQATT, CDR2 SNEGSKA (reference sequence). The CDR3 DNA follows: TGCAGTGCTTATGTCCTAGCGGAGAGCACAGATACGCAGTATTTT. Amino acids: CSAYVLAESTDTQYF.

J is TRBJ2-5 and V is TRBV2, with 10 bases fitting TRBD2. This CDR3 region has 16 residues. V gave up 0 bases and J gave up 5 bases; unmatched junction bases: 6. CDR1 and CDR2 (germline): SNHLY, FYNNEI. CDR3 coding DNA: TGTGCCAGCAGTGAAGCGAGGGCTAGCGGGAGTGAGACCCAGTACTTC. Translating it yields CASSEARASGSETQYF.

The J gene is TRBJ1-3, the V gene TRBV18; possible D gene TRBD1, 5 bases. V lost 2 bases, J lost 0 bases, and 8 bases lay in between. Germline-derived CDR1 and CDR2 are KGHSH and LQKENI. This CDR3 region has 15 residues. The CDR3 spells CASSPLDTSGNTIYF. In DNA form, the CDR3 reads TGTGCCAGCTCACCATTGGACACCTCTGGAAACACCATATATTTT.

The V gene is TRBV18, the J gene TRBJ1-4; 7 bases are a match to TRBD1. Trimming cost V 4 bases and J 5 bases; bases outside gene matches: 7. The CDR3 contains 15 residues. CDR1 is KGHSH, CDR2 LQKENI, per germline. The CDR3 reads CASSRGTALNEKLFF. DNA for the CDR3: TGTGCCAGCTCACGGGGGACAGCCCTCAATGAAAAACTGTTTTTT.

This clonotype has only a few counts. The chain has TRBV7-9 and TRBJ2-7, with a tentative D call TRBD1 (7 bases). This CDR3 is 13 amino acids long. V shed 5 bases and J shed 3 bases, with 11 bases lying between them. Germline assignment: CDR1 SEHNR and CDR2 FQNEAQ (reference sequence). CDR3 residues: CASSRQGGYEQYF. The CDR3 nucleotides are TGTGCCAGCAGCCGACAGGGAGGCTACGAGCAGTACTTC.

The chain is built from TRBV4-1 and TRBJ2-7, with D perhaps matching TRBD2 (6 bases). This CDR3 has 15 residues. Trimming left V 1 base short and J 3 bases short, with 13 bases between. Per the germline V gene, CDR1 is MGHRA and CDR2 is YSYEKL. DNA of the CDR3: TGCGCCAGCAGCCAAGGGGAAGGCGGGGTCTACGAGCAGTACTTC. Amino acids: CASSQGEGGVYEQYF.

This clonotype came up a few times. CDR3 in amino acids: CASSPNSGDRSSYEQYF. DNA of the CDR3: TGTGCCAGCAGCCCAAACAGCGGGGACAGAAGCTCCTACGAGCAGTACTTC. The genes are TRBV11-2 and TRBJ2-7, with D possibly being TRBD1 or TRBD2 (7 bases each). The V end was cut by 5 bases, the J end by 0 bases, with 20 bases between. Germline V gene data show CDR1 as SGHAT and CDR2 as FQNNGV. This CDR3 spans 17 amino acids.

The CDR3 nucleotides read TGTGCCAGCAGCTTAGAAGGTATTAAGGACTACACCTTC. Its translation: CASSLEGIKDYTF. The V gene is TRBV7-9, the J gene TRBJ1-2; D is unclear. CDR3 length: 13 residues. Trimming took off 1 base at V and 10 bases at J, with 13 bases between the two ends. The germline CDR1 and CDR2 sequences are SEHNR and FQNEAQ (reference sequence). Full variable domain (rest looked up from reference TRBV7-9 and TRBJ1-2): DTGVSQNPRHKITKRGQNVTFRCDPISEHNRLYWYRQTLGQGPEFLTYFQNEAQLEKSRLLSDRFSAERPKGSFSTLEIQRTEQGDSAMYLCASSLEGIKDYTFGSGTRLTVV.

This clonotype was seen a few times. The rearrangement joins TRBV6-5 to TRBJ2-7, with 7 bases lining up with TRBD1. This CDR3 is 16 amino acids long. The ends lost 0 bases at V and 4 bases at J; junction bases unmatched: 9. Germline CDR1 and CDR2: MNHEY and SVGAGI. The CDR3 protein is CASSYSQGRGPYEQYF. In DNA form, the CDR3 reads TGTGCCAGCAGTTACTCACAGGGGAGAGGGCCTTACGAGCAGTACTTC.

This clonotype came up a few times. This chain joins TRBV28 and TRBJ2-1; 7 bases align to TRBD1. Germline lookup yields CDR1 MDHEN and CDR2 SYDVKM. Trimming cost V 1 base and J 1 base; bases outside gene matches: 4. This CDR3 has 16 residues. The CDR3 protein is CASSLSVRGSYNEQFF. DNA for the CDR3: TGTGCCAGCAGTTTATCCGTCAGGGGGTCCTACAATGAGCAGTTCTTC.

This sequence joins TRBV9 and TRBJ1-2; D unclear. Germline V CDR1 and CDR2: SGDLS, YYNGEE. Trimming took 4 bases from V and 4 from J, leaving 14 bases between them. The CDR3 contains 14 residues. The CDR3: CASSPEGFSYGYTF. CDR3 coding DNA: TGTGCCAGCAGCCCCGAAGGCTTTAGCTATGGCTACACCTTC.

The chain couples TRBV12-3 or TRBV12-4 to TRBJ1-2; perhaps TRBD1 as D (5 bases). V shed 7 bases and J shed 6 bases, with 12 bases lying between them. The CDR3 spans 12 residues. As DNA, the CDR3 is TGTGCCAGCACCCGGTGGGGGAATGGCTACACCTTC. It yields the protein CASTRWGNGYTF.

This chain connects TRBV30 to TRBJ2-7, with D possibly called TRBD1 or TRBD2 (6 bases each). Germline CDR1 GTSNPN, CDR2 SVGIG (reference sequence). V was cut by 4 bases and J by 6 bases, with 16 bases left in between. This CDR3 has 13 amino acids. The chain's CDR3 is CAWTKGGFGEQYF. CDR3 nucleotides: TGTGCCTGGACTAAAGGGGGGTTCGGCGAGCAGTACTTC.

This clonotype was picked up a small number of times. V gene TRBV13 combines with J gene TRBJ2-7; 10 nucleotides match TRBD1. In germline, CDR1 is PRHDT, CDR2 FYEKMQ (reference sequence). With 4 bases clipped from V and 3 bases from J, the junction kept 6 bases outside the gene matches. The CDR3 loop spans 15 amino acids. The CDR3 nucleotides are TGTGCCAGCAGCTCGCTCCGGGACAGGGGCTACGAGCAGTACTTC. This codes for CASSSLRDRGYEQYF.

This clonotype was counted only a few times. The J gene is TRBJ2-1, the V gene TRBV21-1; the table's TRBD2 call for D was not verified on the DNA. TRBV21-1 counts as a pseudogene. CDR3 size: 20 residues. The CDR3: CASSKVGSGGVRSSYNEQFF. The CDR3 DNA follows: TGTGCCAGCAGCAAAGTCGGTAGCGGGGGAGTACGTAGCTCCTACAATGAGCAGTTCTTC.

Comment on this clonotype: A junction boundary mismatches the germline segment, possibly from a read error. This chain joins TRBV20-1 and TRBJ2-2; D remains ambiguous. The CDR3 has 16 residues. Germline V gene data show CDR1 as DFQATT and CDR2 as SNEGSKA (reference sequence). This CDR3 is CCARDWSMMATGELFF. The CDR3 DNA sequence: TGCTGTGCTAGAGATTGGTCGATGATGGCCACCGGGGAGCTGTTTTTT.

In its sample, this clonotype was seen a few times. The chain joins TRBV12-3 or TRBV12-4 to TRBJ1-1, with D perhaps TRBD1 (5 bases). The CDR3 consists of 15 residues. V shed 5 bases and J shed 3 bases, with 16 bases lying between them. CDR3 in amino acids: CASSGVQGVHTEAFF. The CDR3 nucleotides are TGTGCCAGCAGTGGGGTTCAGGGAGTCCACACTGAAGCTTTCTTT.

The chain carries TRBV7-3 and TRBJ2-1, with 12 bases fitting TRBD1. The germline gives CDR1 SGHTA, CDR2 FQGTGA. The V gene end was trimmed by 0 bases and the J gene end by 6 bases; junction bases not matched to a gene: 9. The CDR3 is made up of 18 amino acids. The CDR3 sequence: CASSLTGTGGGILNEQFF. DNA of the CDR3: TGTGCCAGCAGCTTAACCGGGACAGGGGGCGGAATCCTCAATGAGCAGTTCTTC.

This clonotype was counted between two and nine times. The V gene is TRBV3-1, the J gene TRBJ2-3; TRBD2 matches at 7 bases. This CDR3 is built from 16 residues. Trimming took 1 base from V and 4 from J; bases not matched to a gene: 8. Germline V lookup: CDR1 LGHDT, CDR2 YNNKEL (reference sequence). CDR3 protein: CASSQVWREFADTQYF. For the CDR3, the DNA is TGTGCCAGCAGCCAAGTCTGGCGGGAGTTTGCAGATACGCAGTATTTT.

This clonotype was seen a single time. The chain carries TRBV12-3 or TRBV12-4 and TRBJ2-7; D possibly uses TRBD1 or TRBD2 (6 bases each). This CDR3 is built from 13 residues. V dropped 4 bases and J dropped 6 bases, with 13 bases sitting between them. DNA for the CDR3: TGTGCCAGCAGTTACCGACAGGAGGGCGAGCAGTACTTC. The encoded protein is CASSYRQEGEQYF.

The V and J genes are TRBV3-1 and TRBJ1-5; D gene unclear. The CDR3 loop spans 14 amino acids. Germline CDR1 and CDR2: LGHDT and YNNKEL (reference sequence). Trimming took off 2 bases at V and 5 bases at J, with 10 bases between the two ends. CDR3: CASSQRGFDQPQHF. CDR3 DNA sequence: TGTGCCAGCAGCCAAAGAGGGTTCGATCAGCCCCAGCATTTT.

The chain combines TRBV27 with TRBJ2-3, with D possibly being TRBD1 or TRBD2 (5 bases each). Trimming shortened V by 3 bases and J by 1 base, and 14 bases separated the two germline ends. The CDR3 extends over 16 amino acids. Germline CDR1 reads MNHEY; CDR2 reads SMNVEV (reference sequence). The CDR3 bases are TGTGCCAGCAGTTTCCTCCCTGGGGGTGGCACAGATACGCAGTATTTT. The encoded protein is CASSFLPGGGTDTQYF.

The V and J genes are TRBV5-1 and TRBJ1-1, with D uncertain. Germline loops: CDR1 SGHRS, CDR2 YFSETQ. Trimming removed 0 bases at V and 11 bases at J, with 14 bases between. The CDR3 spans 13 residues. The CDR3 bases are TGCGCCAGCAGCTTGGATACCTCTCTGGGGGCTTTCTTT. Protein: CASSLDTSLGAFF. The entire variable domain, with the rest obtained from reference TRBV5-1 and TRBJ1-1, is as follows: KAGVTQTPRYLIKTRGQQVTLSCSPISGHRSVSWYQQTPGQGLQFLFEYFSETQRNKGNFPGRFSGRQFSNSRSEMNVSTLELGDSALYLCASSLDTSLGAFFGQGTRLTVV.

This sequence joins TRBV27 and TRBJ1-1, with D possibly matching TRBD1 (5 bases). V lost 5 bases and J 7 bases, leaving 11 bases between the germline ends. The CDR3 consists of 12 residues. Germline V gives CDR1 MNHEY, CDR2 SMNVEV (reference sequence). CDR3 sequence (DNA): TGTGCCAGCAGTGGGGGGACCGTTGAAGCTTTCTTT. It specifies CASSGGTVEAFF.

The J gene is TRBJ2-7, the V gene TRBV4-1, with 10 bases aligning to TRBD2. CDR1 is MGHRA and CDR2 is YSYEKL in the germline V gene. V lost 4 bases to trimming and J lost 1 base; unmatched junction nucleotides: 10. The CDR3 consists of 17 residues. CDR3: CASSPEMWTSGSYEQYF. As DNA, the CDR3 is TGCGCCAGCAGCCCGGAAATGTGGACTAGCGGTTCCTACGAGCAGTACTTC.